This T cell receptor beta chain is drawn from a study of blood T cells in healthy people across ages. Using a J-beta primer mix together with a sample-barcoded 5' primer, a second PCR was run for roughly 6 to 11 cycles. MiXCR was run by TCRdb on the 5' RACE reads, yielding one entry per CDR3 protein. Here the sample spans approximately 670,000 distinct CDR3 sequences, 40% to 45% being singletons. In its sample, this clonotype was seen a few times. The germline gives CDR1 DFQATT, CDR2 SNEGSKA (reference sequence). The CDR3 totals 18 residues. This receptor was taken from a man older than 75 in good health. Sequenced input: blood. J is TRBJ2-7 and V is TRBV20-1, with 14 bases lining up with TRBD2. The J call may be in error: the DNA end matches TRBJ2-5 better. The DNA for the CDR3 is TGCAGTGCTAGCGACTCTTTTGGGACTAGCGGGAGTAGCGAGACCCAGTACTTC. Protein sequence: CSASDSFGTSGSSETQYF.